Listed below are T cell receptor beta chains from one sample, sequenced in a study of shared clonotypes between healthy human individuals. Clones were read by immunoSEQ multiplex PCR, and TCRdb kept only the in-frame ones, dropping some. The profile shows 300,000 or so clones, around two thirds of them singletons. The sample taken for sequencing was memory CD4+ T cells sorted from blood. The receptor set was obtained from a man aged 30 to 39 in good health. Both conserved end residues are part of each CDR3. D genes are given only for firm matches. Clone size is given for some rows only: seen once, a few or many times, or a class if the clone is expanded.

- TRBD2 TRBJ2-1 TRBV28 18 CASRSVTDGTSGYNEQFF TGTGCCAGCAGAAGCGTGACGGACGGGACTAGCGGGTACAATGAGCAGTTCTTC
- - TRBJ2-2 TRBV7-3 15 CASSSGVASTGELFF TGTGCCAGCAGCTCTGGAGTAGCGAGCACCGGGGAGCTGTTTTTT
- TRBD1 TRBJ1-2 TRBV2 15 CASSAWTGKNYGYTF TGTGCCAGCAGCGCTTGGACAGGGAAGAACTATGGCTACACCTTC
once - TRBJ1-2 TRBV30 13 CAWSTAANYGYTF TGTGCCTGGAGTACCGCTGCAAACTATGGCTACACCTTC
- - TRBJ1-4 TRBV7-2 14 CASSSGPLGEKLFF TGTGCCAGCAGCTCAGGGCCTCTGGGTGAAAAACTGTTTTTT
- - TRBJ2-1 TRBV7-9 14 CASSWLGRNNEQFF TGTGCCAGCAGCTGGTTGGGACGCAACAATGAGCAGTTCTTC
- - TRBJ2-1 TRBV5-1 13 CASSTRQPHEQFF TGCGCCAGCAGCACGAGACAGCCCCATGAGCAGTTCTTC
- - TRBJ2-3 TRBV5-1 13 CASSLGPTDTQYF TGCGCCAGCAGCTTGGGACCGACAGATACGCAGTATTTT
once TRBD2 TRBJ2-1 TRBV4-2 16 CASSQVPGRGSYEQFF TGTGCCAGCAGCCAAGTTCCCGGGAGGGGATCCTACGAGCAGTTCTTC
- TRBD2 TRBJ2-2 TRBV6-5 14 CASRYSGGIGELFF TGTGCCAGCAGATATAGCGGGGGGATCGGGGAGCTGTTTTTT
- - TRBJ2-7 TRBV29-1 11 CSVESGYEQYF TGCAGCGTTGAGAGCGGCTACGAGCAGTACTTC
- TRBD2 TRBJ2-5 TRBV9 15 CASSLMGLAEETQYF TGTGCCAGCAGCCTTATGGGACTAGCGGAAGAGACCCAGTACTTC
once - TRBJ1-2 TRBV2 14 CASSVLTRMDGYTF TGTGCCAGCAGTGTTCTTACGCGGATGGACGGCTACACCTTC
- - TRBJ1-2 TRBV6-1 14 CASRANTGTYGYTF TGTGCCAGCAGGGCCAATACAGGGACCTATGGCTACACCTTC
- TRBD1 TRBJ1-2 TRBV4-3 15 CASSQQGASNYGYTF TGCGCCAGCAGCCAACAGGGGGCGAGTAACTATGGCTACACCTTC
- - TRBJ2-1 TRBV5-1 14 CASSLGDLNNEQFF TGCGCCAGCAGCTTGGGAGACTTAAACAATGAGCAGTTCTTC
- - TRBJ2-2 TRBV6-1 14 CASSELQSTGELFF TGTGCCAGCAGTGAGTTACAGAGCACCGGGGAGCTGTTTTTT
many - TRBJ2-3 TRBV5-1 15 CASANRVFKVDTQYF TGCGCCAGCGCTAACAGGGTCTTTAAGGTAGATACGCAGTATTTT
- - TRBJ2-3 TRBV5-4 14 CASSYDRRSDTQYF TGTGCCAGCAGCTACGACCGGAGGTCAGATACGCAGTATTTT
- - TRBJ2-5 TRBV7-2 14 CASSPVVGRETQYF TGTGCCAGCAGCCCAGTGGTGGGGCGAGAGACCCAGTACTTC
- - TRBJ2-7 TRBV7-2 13 CASSRGLASEQYF TGTGCCAGCAGCCGTGGGTTGGCGAGCGAGCAGTACTTC
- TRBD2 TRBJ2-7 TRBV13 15 CASSSPRGGYREQYF TGTGCCAGCAGCTCCCCCCGGGGGGGGTATCGGGAGCAGTACTTC
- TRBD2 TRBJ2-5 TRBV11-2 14 CASSLVPGGETQYF TGTGCCAGCAGCTTAGTCCCGGGAGGAGAGACCCAGTACTTC
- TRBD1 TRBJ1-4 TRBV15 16 CATSGRQGGGNEKLFF TGTGCCACCAGCGGGAGACAGGGAGGCGGGAATGAAAAACTGTTTTTT
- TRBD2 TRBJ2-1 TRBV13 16 CASSPQAGEHYNEQFF TGTGCCAGCAGCCCTCAGGCGGGAGAGCACTACAATGAGCAGTTCTTC
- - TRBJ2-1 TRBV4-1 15 CASSQVLDPYNEQFF TGCGCCAGCAGCCAAGTCCTAGACCCATACAATGAGCAGTTCTTC
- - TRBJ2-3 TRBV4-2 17 CASSQDPGEGGTDTQYF TGTGCCAGCAGCCAAGATCCCGGGGAAGGAGGCACAGATACGCAGTATTTT
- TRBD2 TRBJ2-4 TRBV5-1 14 CASSSGLAGEIQYF TGCGCCAGCAGCTCAGGACTAGCGGGAGAGATTCAGTACTTC
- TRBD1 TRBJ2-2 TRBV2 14 CASAGQVKVGELFF TGTGCCAGCGCGGGACAGGTTAAAGTCGGGGAGCTGTTTTTT
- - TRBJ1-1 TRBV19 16 CASSIGRVSQVTEAFF TGTGCCAGTAGTATAGGAAGAGTGAGCCAGGTCACTGAAGCTTTCTTT
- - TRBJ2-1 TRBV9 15 CASSVGGSRTYEQFF TGTGCCAGCAGCGTAGGAGGGAGCCGCACCTATGAGCAGTTCTTC
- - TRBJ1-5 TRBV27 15 CASSPAGQENQPQHF TGTGCCAGCAGCCCCGCGGGACAAGAAAATCAGCCCCAGCATTTT
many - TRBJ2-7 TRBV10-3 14 CAISESLYSYEQYF TGTGCCATCAGTGAGTCGCTCTATTCCTACGAGCAGTACTTC
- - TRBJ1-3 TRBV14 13 CASSRHVGNTIYF TGTGCCAGCAGCAGACACGTTGGAAACACCATATATTTT
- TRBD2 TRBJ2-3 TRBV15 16 CATSKAGSRVTDTQYF TGTGCCACCAGCAAAGCGGGGTCCCGGGTCACAGATACGCAGTATTTT
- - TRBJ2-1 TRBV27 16 CASARYAAGASNEQFF TGTGCCAGCGCTCGGTACGCAGCAGGAGCGTCCAATGAGCAGTTCTTC
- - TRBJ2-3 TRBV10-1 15 CASSESAGRADTQYF TGCGCCAGCAGTGAGTCGGCGGGCCGCGCAGATACGCAGTATTTT
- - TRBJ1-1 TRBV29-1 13 CSVEVQINTEAFF TGCAGCGTTGAGGTACAAATAAACACTGAAGCTTTCTTT
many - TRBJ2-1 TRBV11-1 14 CASSSGTGSDEQFF TGTGCCAGCAGCTCCGGGACTGGTTCGGATGAGCAGTTCTTC
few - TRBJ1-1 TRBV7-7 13 CASSLRMNTEAFF TGTGCCAGCAGCTTACGGATGAACACTGAAGCTTTCTTT
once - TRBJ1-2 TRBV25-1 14 CASSEGQALRSYTF TGTGCCAGCAGTGAAGGTCAGGCCCTGAGAAGCTACACCTTC
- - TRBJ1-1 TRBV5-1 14 CASSLDVLSTEAFF TGCGCCAGCAGCCTGGACGTACTGAGCACTGAAGCTTTCTTT
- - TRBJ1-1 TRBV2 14 CASPRKARNTEAFF TGTGCCAGCCCCAGGAAGGCTAGGAACACTGAAGCTTTCTTT
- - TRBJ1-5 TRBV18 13 CASSPNSNQPQHF TGTGCCAGCTCACCGAACAGCAATCAGCCCCAGCATTTT
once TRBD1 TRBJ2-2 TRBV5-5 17 CASSWEPGQGLTGELFF TGTGCCAGCAGCTGGGAGCCGGGACAGGGGCTCACCGGGGAGCTGTTTTTT
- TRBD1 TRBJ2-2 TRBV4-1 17 CASSHPGQGNIPGELFF TGCGCCAGCAGCCACCCAGGACAGGGTAATATTCCCGGGGAGCTGTTTTTT
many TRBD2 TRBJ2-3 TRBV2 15 CATGTSGSVADTQYF TGTGCCACCGGGACTAGCGGGAGCGTCGCAGATACGCAGTATTTT
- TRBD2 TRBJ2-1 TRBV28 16 CASRGGSGTPMYEQFF TGTGCCAGCCGCGGCGGTAGCGGGACCCCGATGTATGAGCAGTTCTTC
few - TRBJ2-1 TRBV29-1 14 CSSKKGISYNEQFF TGCAGCTCTAAGAAGGGAATCTCCTACAATGAGCAGTTCTTC
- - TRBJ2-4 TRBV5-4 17 CASSSQTGMGAKNIQYF TGTGCCAGCAGTTCCCAAACAGGGATGGGAGCCAAAAACATTCAGTACTTC
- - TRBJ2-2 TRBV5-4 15 CASRILERNTGELFF TGTGCCAGCAGGATTCTAGAGCGGAACACCGGGGAGCTGTTTTTT
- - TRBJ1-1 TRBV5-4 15 CASSLPARELTGAFF TGTGCCAGCAGCTTGCCCGCGAGAGAACTGACGGGGGCTTTCTTT
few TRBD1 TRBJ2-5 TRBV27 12 CASSVTGETQYF TGTGCCAGCAGTGTGACAGGGGAGACCCAGTACTTC
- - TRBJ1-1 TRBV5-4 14 CASSLDQGLSEAFF TGTGCCAGCAGCTTGGATCAGGGGCTTAGTGAAGCTTTCTTT
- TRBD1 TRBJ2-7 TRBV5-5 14 CASSFRAGGYEQYF TGTGCCAGCAGCTTTAGGGCAGGGGGCTACGAGCAGTACTTC
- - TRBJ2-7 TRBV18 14 CASSQGSRGMEQYF TGTGCCAGCTCACAGGGATCGAGGGGTATGGAGCAGTACTTC
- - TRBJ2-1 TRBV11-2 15 CASSLGGKTKIEQFF TGTGCCAGCAGCTTAGGTGGGAAGACCAAAATTGAGCAGTTCTTC
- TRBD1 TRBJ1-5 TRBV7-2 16 CASSLARGQNHQPQHF TGTGCCAGCAGCTTAGCGCGGGGACAGAACCATCAGCCCCAGCATTTT
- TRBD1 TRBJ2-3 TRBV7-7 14 CASSATGAADTQYF TGTGCTAGCAGCGCGACAGGGGCGGCAGATACGCAGTATTTT